This T cell receptor (beta chain) emerged from a study of T-cell reconstitution after alpha-beta-depleted transplantation in children. This clonotype was picked up many times. Researchers prepared the TCRbeta library using unique molecular identifiers, the study reports. One entry per CDR3 protein results from TCRdb running MiXCR on the PCR reads. The data hold 70,000 to 95,000 distinct CDR3 sequences, with approximately 12% observed a single time. The CDR3 consists of 17 residues. CDR1 is SGHVS, CDR2 FQNEAQ, per germline. Trimming at V came to 4 bases and at J to 0 bases, leaving 11 bases not matched to a gene.

This sequence was found in a human donor who donated a stem cell graft to a child with inherited bone marrow failure. This rearrangement joins TRBV7-8 to TRBJ1-1, with TRBD1 matching 7 bases. The sequences come from PBMCs from the stem cell graft donor, collected from the stem cell graft. Written as DNA, the CDR3 is TGTGCCAGCAGCTCGTTAATAGGACAGGACCTGAACACTGAAGCTTTCTTT. Translated: CASSSLIGQDLNTEAFF.